This T cell receptor (beta chain) was documented in a study of Graves' ophthalmopathy and Graves' hyperthyroidism. Per germline, CDR1 SGHRS and CDR2 YFSETQ. The CDR3 consists of 15 residues. V lost 1 base and J 4 bases, leaving 11 bases between the germline ends. The table lists this clonotype with many counts. The sequenced template was RNA, covering the TCR beta CDR3 region. The first round was an RT-PCR with HTBI primers, and the second round was a multiplex PCR. In TCRdb, the multiplex PCR reads were re-called with MiXCR into one record per CDR3 protein. The sample gives 300,000 to 500,000 distinct CDR3 sequences, 15% of which show up once; roughly 7% is in the top ten.

Sequencing input: peripheral blood. This TCR derives from a woman between 18 and 29 years old with stable Graves' hyperthyroidism. The chain is built from TRBV5-1 and TRBJ2-2; D gene unclear. As DNA, the CDR3 is TGCGCCAGCAGCTTGACCAGGTCCAGCACCGGGGAGCTGTTTTTT. Encoded protein: CASSLTRSSTGELFF.